Following are 20 T cell receptor beta chains from one sample sequenced in a study of blood T cell repertoires in COVID-19. Produced via immunoSEQ multiplex PCR; TCRdb's table is partial and in-frame only. The repertoire holds 120,000 to 150,000 clones, with more than 80% as singletons. Sequences were obtained from peripheral blood. These TCRs come from a human donor in a cohort sampled during active COVID-19.

J is TRBJ1-4 and V is TRBV30, with 12 bases aligning to TRBD1. Losses at the gene ends were 3 bases for V and 7 bases for J; bases not matched to a gene: 3. This CDR3 comprises 14 residues. Germline-derived CDR1 and CDR2 are GTSNPN and SVGIG (reference sequence). The CDR3 DNA reads TGTGCCTGGAGGGGACAGGGGGCCGGTGAAAAACTGTTTTTT. Translated, it gives CAWRGQGAGEKLFF. Looking up the rest from reference TRBV30 and TRBJ1-4 gives the full variable domain: SQTIHQWPATLVQPVGSPLSLECTVEGTSNPNLYWYRQAAGRGLQLLFYSVGIGQISSEVPQNLSASRPQDRQFILSSKKLLLSDSGFYLCAWRGQGAGEKLFFGSGTQLSVL.

The chain carries TRBV28 and TRBJ1-4; 7 nucleotides align to TRBD1. The CDR3 extends over 15 amino acids. The J segment lost 3 bases and the V segment lost 6 bases, leaving 7 bases of the junction unmatched. Per germline, CDR1 MDHEN and CDR2 SYDVKM. CDR3 in DNA: TGTGCCAGCAGCCGATACAGGGGAGCTAATGAAAAACTGTTTTTT. This encodes CASSRYRGANEKLFF. Variable domain in full (rest from reference TRBV28 and TRBJ1-4): DVKVTQSSRYLVKRTGEKVFLECVQDMDHENMFWYRQDPGLGLRLIYFSYDVKMKEKGDIPEGYSVSREKKERFSLILESASTNQTSMYLCASSRYRGANEKLFFGSGTQLSVL.

In the case of this clone: The junction differs from germline at one of its ends, possibly a read error. The chain is built from TRBV6-1 and TRBJ2-1; 8 nucleotides line up with TRBD2. This CDR3 spans 14 amino acids. Germline V gives CDR1 MNHNS, CDR2 SASEGT. The CDR3 loop is CASREGTSYNEQFF. DNA for the CDR3: TGTGCCAGCAGGGAAGGGACTAGCTACAATGAGCAGTTCTTC.

A word on this clone: The junction differs from germline at one of its ends, possibly a read error. The CDR3 loop is CASSWGQGGTDTQYF. CDR3 bases: TGTGCTAGCAGCTGGGGACAGGGTGGGACAGATACGCAGTATTTT. V and J are TRBV7-7 and TRBJ2-3; TRBD1 agrees at 9 bases. The V gene's germline CDR1 is SSHAT and CDR2 FNYEAQ (reference sequence). This CDR3 is 15 amino acids long.

The chain recombines TRBV6-5 with TRBJ1-2; a weak D match, TRBD1 (5 bases). In germline, CDR1 is MNHEY, CDR2 SVGAGI. The CDR3 has 12 residues. The V end lost 7 bases, the J end lost 6 bases, and 12 bases lay between the germline ends. The CDR3 DNA is TGTGCCAGCATGCCAGCCAGGGATGGCTACACCTTC. Translation: CASMPARDGYTF.

The chain is built from TRBV30 and TRBJ2-5, with a tentative D call TRBD1 (6 bases). The germline V and J ends were trimmed by 1 base and 4 bases, with 13 bases remaining between them. Per germline, CDR1 GTSNPN and CDR2 SVGIG (reference sequence). The CDR3 totals 14 residues. The CDR3 region has the DNA TGTGCCTGGAGTGGAACAGGCAGGGGAGAGACCCAGTACTTC. Its protein is CAWSGTGRGETQYF.

The V and J genes are TRBV5-5 and TRBJ1-5; D is ambiguous. Trimming removed 2 bases from V and 2 bases from J, with 20 bases in between. CDR1 is SGHKS, CDR2 YYEKEE, per germline (reference sequence). This CDR3 has 18 amino acids. The chain's CDR3 is CASSFSYQRAWGNQPQHF. For the CDR3, the DNA is TGTGCCAGCAGCTTTTCCTACCAGAGGGCCTGGGGCAATCAGCCCCAGCATTTT.

The rearrangement joins TRBV19 to TRBJ1-5; 8 bases agree with TRBD1. Germline V gives CDR1 LNHDA, CDR2 SQIVND (reference sequence). V was clipped by 8 bases and J by 10 bases; unmatched bases: 16. This CDR3 comprises 15 residues. The CDR3 nucleotides read TGTGCCAGTGCCCTCGGGACAGGCGGGAAAGATCCCCAGCATTTT. It translates to CASALGTGGKDPQHF.

The chain uses TRBV9 and TRBJ2-1, with 9 bases matching TRBD2. Germline assignment: CDR1 SGDLS and CDR2 YYNGEE. CDR3 length equals 15 residues. After removal of 0 bases from V and 7 bases from J, the junction contained 5 bases not matched to a gene. CDR3 loop: CASSVGSGSWNEQFF. The CDR3 nucleotides read TGTGCCAGCAGCGTAGGTAGCGGGAGTTGGAATGAGCAGTTCTTC.

This sequence joins TRBV19 and TRBJ2-3; TRBD2 matches 8 bases. Germline CDR1 reads LNHDA; CDR2 reads SQIVND (reference sequence). The CDR3 spans 16 residues. The V segment lost 4 bases and the J segment 1 base; nucleotides outside the gene matches: 7. CDR3 protein: CASSRIAGTGTDTQYF. CDR3 DNA sequence: TGTGCCAGTAGTAGAATAGCGGGAACGGGCACAGATACGCAGTATTTT.

This chain connects TRBV30 to TRBJ2-1, with 7 bases fitting TRBD1. V gave up 3 bases and J gave up 3 bases; unmatched junction bases: 2. There are 13 residues in the CDR3. Germline V lookup: CDR1 GTSNPN, CDR2 SVGIG (reference sequence). CDR3 in amino acids: CAWRTGNYNEQFF. CDR3 in DNA: TGTGCCTGGAGGACAGGGAACTACAATGAGCAGTTCTTC.

V usage is TRBV28 and J usage is TRBJ1-6, with TRBD1 as a possible D gene (6 bases). This CDR3 spans 16 amino acids. The V end was cut by 6 bases, the J end by 8 bases, with 20 bases between. Germline V lookup: CDR1 MDHEN, CDR2 SYDVKM. This CDR3 is CASSPVLGGGHSPLHF. In DNA, the CDR3 is TGTGCCAGCAGCCCCGTCCTGGGAGGGGGGCATTCACCCCTCCACTTT. Based on the CDR3 plus reference TRBV28 and TRBJ1-6, the full variable domain is DVKVTQSSRYLVKRTGEKVFLECVQDMDHENMFWYRQDPGLGLRLIYFSYDVKMKEKGDIPEGYSVSREKKERFSLILESASTNQTSMYLCASSPVLGGGHSPLHFGNGTRLTVT.

The genes are TRBV10-2 and TRBJ1-5; a weak D match, TRBD1 (5 bases). This CDR3 region has 15 residues. Germline V CDR1 and CDR2: WSHSY, SAAADI. Trimming cost V 2 bases and J 3 bases, with 11 bases left between them. CDR3 nucleotide sequence: TGCGCCAGCAGTGAGAGGCAGGGTACCAATCAGCCCCAGCATTTT. Translated: CASSERQGTNQPQHF.

The V call is TRBV7-9, the J call TRBJ2-3; 10 bases are a match to TRBD1. CDR1 SEHNR and CDR2 FQNEAQ come from the germline V gene (reference sequence). CDR3 length: 16 amino acids. The junction had 5 bases not matched to a gene; V was cut back by 2 bases and J by 3 bases. As DNA, the CDR3 is TGTGCCAGCAGCTTATGGGGACAGGGGTGGACAGATACGCAGTATTTT. It encodes CASSLWGQGWTDTQYF.

V usage is TRBV5-3 and J usage is TRBJ2-1; 10 nucleotides line up with TRBD2. TRBV5-3 is recorded as an ORF, its role being uncertain. This CDR3 comprises 18 residues. Trimming removed 2 bases from V and 0 bases from J; junction bases left unmatched: 8. The CDR3 nucleotides are TGTGCCAGAAGCTTCTGGACTAGCGGACCGAGCTCCTACAATGAGCAGTTCTTC. Translated, it gives CARSFWTSGPSSYNEQFF.

This rearrangement joins TRBV7-6 to TRBJ1-2; 10 nucleotides match TRBD1. This CDR3 is built from 16 residues. Germline lookup yields CDR1 SGHVS and CDR2 FNYEAQ. V gave up 3 bases and J gave up 6 bases; unmatched junction bases: 10. CDR3 in amino acids: CASSLGTGVYGNGYTF. The CDR3 bases are TGTGCCAGCAGCTTGGGGACAGGGGTGTATGGAAATGGCTACACCTTC.

The chain uses TRBV6-6 and TRBJ2-1; TRBD2 agrees at 10 bases. Germline CDR1 reads MNHNY; CDR2 reads SVGAGI (reference sequence). Germline trimming cut 10 bases from V and 9 bases from J; bases unmatched to any gene: 12. This CDR3 comprises 14 residues. CDR3 sequence reads: CATHSSGGPGEQFF. The CDR3 nucleotides are TGTGCCACCCATTCTAGCGGGGGCCCCGGTGAGCAGTTCTTC.

The J gene is TRBJ1-3, the V gene TRBV25-1, with D possibly TRBD1 on 6 matching bases. Germline V gene lookup returns CDR1 MGHDK and CDR2 SYGVNS. The CDR3 loop spans 16 amino acids. V lost 3 bases, J lost 0 bases, and 12 bases lay in between. This CDR3 reads CASSDGTPSSGNTIYF. The CDR3 coding sequence is TGTGCCAGCAGTGATGGGACACCCAGCTCTGGAAACACCATATATTTT.

V is TRBV9 and J is TRBJ2-1, with 7 positions matching TRBD2. Trimming at V came to 0 bases and at J to 4 bases, leaving 7 bases not matched to a gene. From germline, CDR1 is SGDLS and CDR2 YYNGEE. The length of the CDR3 is 16 residues. The chain's CDR3 is CASSVAGGGDYNEQFF. CDR3 bases: TGTGCCAGCAGCGTAGCCGGTGGGGGGGATTACAATGAGCAGTTCTTC.

V usage is TRBV5-6 and J usage is TRBJ2-7, with a possible D match to TRBD2 (5 bases). V lost 3 bases and J 5 bases, leaving 18 bases between the germline ends. The CDR3 sequence is 15 residues long. Germline V gene sequence: CDR1 SGHDT, CDR2 YYEEEE. Here the CDR3 DNA reads TGTGCCAGCAGCTCTCAAAGACGCTACGGGGACGAGCAGTACGTC. Translating it yields CASSSQRRYGDEQYV.